This T cell receptor (beta chain) was sequenced for a study of T cells in localized non-small cell lung cancer. Germline V gives CDR1 MNHEY, CDR2 SMNVEV (reference sequence). CDR3 length equals 16 residues. The trim removed 2 bases at V and 7 bases at J, leaving 7 bases unmatched. The table came from immunoSEQ multiplex PCR; TCRdb's copy has only in-frame clones and leaves some out. The sample lists approximately 13,000 clones; roughly nine tenths were seen once. This clonotype was obtained from a man between 40 and 70 years old with stage III lung adenocarcinoma. The material was peripheral blood mononuclear cells, obtained before any cancer treatment. V is TRBV27 and J is TRBJ2-6, with 8 nucleotides matching TRBD1. The CDR3: CASSLRQGALANVLTF. The CDR3 coding sequence is TGTGCCAGCAGTTTAAGGCAGGGGGCCCTCGCCAACGTCCTGACTTTC.